The sequence of this T cell receptor (beta chain) was determined in a study of a mutant IDH1 vaccine in newly diagnosed glioma. For the study at large: Either 4-6 weeks after radiotherapy alone or alongside temozolomide, vaccination was begun. Therapy received beforehand was radiotherapy, temozolomide, or both, with most patients given both. Of treated patients, around 62% were men and roughly 38% women, averaging around 40 years.

This CDR3 is 19 amino acids long. Germline V gene sequence: CDR1 KGHSH, CDR2 LQKENI. The V end was cut by 0 bases, the J end by 8 bases, with 26 bases between. Data came from immunoSEQ multiplex PCR; TCRdb stores just in-frame clones and leaves some out. This sample has 40,000 to 45,000 clones; around 81% occur once, and the top ten carry more than 4.5%. As to this clone: Its antigen is as yet unknown.

As to time point: week 35, safety follow-up. Doses consisted of 300 ug of mutant IDH1 20-mer peptide each, paired with topical imiquimod. The sample consisted of PBMCs, taken from a glioma patient whose treatment included an IDH1 peptide vaccine. The clonotype was recovered from a woman aged 40 to 49 with glioma. Some clones in this sample may be carry-over from other donors' samples. V and J are TRBV18 and TRBJ1-3; the D is unclear. CDR3 amino acids: CASSPPGLEAVTIQDTIYF. CDR3 coding DNA: TGTGCCAGCTCACCACCGGGGTTGGAGGCGGTAACCATTCAGGACACCATATATTTT.